What follows describes a single TCR beta chain. A much more abundant neighbour one base away suggests this may be a read error. The sample is drawn from a study of tumor and adjacent non-tumor tissue in lung cancer. Germline trimming cut 5 bases from V and 9 bases from J; bases unmatched to any gene: 11. Germline V gene data show CDR1 as SGHVS and CDR2 as FQNEAQ. There are 14 residues in the CDR3. TCRbeta libraries were built with three rounds of nested PCR, modified from ARM-PCR. TCRdb redid the calling of the multiplex PCR reads with MiXCR, one entry per CDR3 protein. The table lists around 71,000 distinct CDR3 sequences, 55% to 75% of them singletons. This sample's RNA came from whole unsorted tissue.

This chain connects TRBV7-8 to TRBJ1-2; 8 bases fit TRBD1. Sequenced material: lung tumor tissue. The origin of this receptor is a woman aged 40-49 years with non-small cell lung cancer. As DNA, the CDR3 is TGTGCCAGCAGCCCGCGACAGGGGATCAATAGCTACACCTTC. Translation: CASSPRQGINSYTF. Complete variable domain (other parts from reference TRBV7-8 and TRBJ1-2): GAGVSQSPRYKVAKRGQDVALRCDPISGHVSLFWYQQALGQGPEFLTYFQNEAQLDKSGLPSDRFFAERPEGSVSTLKIQRTQQEDSAVYLCASSPRQGINSYTFGSGTRLTVV.